Listed here is a single TCR beta chain. The antigen is undetermined. This specimen belongs to a study of CXCR3-negative and CXCR3-positive naive CD8 T cells. Whole-study findings and limits: Naive CXCR3-positive cells had TRB CDR3s more hydrophobic than those of CXCR3-negative naive cells.

Investigators sorted each CD8+ T cell subset in triplicate, taking over 250,000 cells each time. UMI-labeled TRB cDNA libraries were prepared by 5' RACE. Following a re-call of the 5' RACE reads, TCRdb has one entry per CDR3 protein and lacks DNA. This table holds 150,000 to 170,000 distinct CDR3 sequences. Germline values: CDR1 PRHDT, CDR2 FYEKMQ (reference sequence). The CDR3 extends over 11 amino acids. The rearrangement uses TRBV13 and TRBJ2-7. What was sequenced was naive CXCR3+ CD8+ T cells from blood. Described subset: CD45RO-CCR7+CD27+CD95- naive CD8+ T cells expressing CXCR3 (TNR3+). The clonotype originates from a human donor in good health. Some clones in this sample may be carry-over from other donors' samples. The CDR3: CASSFENEQYF.